What follows are 12 T cell receptor beta chains derived from one specimen sequenced in a study of cytomegalovirus exposure and HLA in healthy donors (dated by TCRdb to the late 2010s). Libraries were prepared through the immunoSEQ multiplex PCR assay. For the multiplex PCR, a mixture combining 60 forward primers for TCR Vbeta segments and 13 reverse primers for TCR Jbeta segments was used. The table was pulled from immuneACCESS by TCRdb, which kept in-frame rearrangements only. Such tables lose some clones; where checked, under half of the loss comes from unresolved V genes, and the rest has no known cause. The sample data list some 150,000 clones, and approximately 78% of these were observed just once. Together, the top ten hold roughly 3.2% of the sample. Sequences were obtained from PBMCs. The source is a man aged 18 to 30 in good health and CMV-seropositive.

The sample holds a few counts of this clone. This rearrangement joins TRBV4-1 to TRBJ1-4; TRBD1 is a possible D gene (6 bases). From germline, CDR1 is MGHRA and CDR2 YSYEKL. This CDR3 is built from 15 residues. Between the trimmed V and J ends, which lost 4 bases and 5 bases, there was a span of 14 bases. CDR3 bases: TGCGCCAGCAGCCGGGATGGACAGAGAAATGAAAAACTGTTTTTT. Amino acids: CASSRDGQRNEKLFF.

This chain joins TRBV5-5 and TRBJ1-2; the D gene is possibly TRBD1 (6 bases). The CDR3 is made up of 14 amino acids. V lost 4 bases to trimming and J lost 1 base, with 11 bases between them. CDR1 is SGHKS and CDR2 is YYEKEE in the germline V gene (reference sequence). CDR3 region: CASSHGTLNYGYTF. The CDR3 DNA sequence: TGTGCCAGCAGCCACGGGACACTTAACTATGGCTACACCTTC. The full variable domain, its missing parts supplied by reference TRBV5-5 and TRBJ1-2, is DAGVTQSPTHLIKTRGQQVTLRCSPISGHKSVSWYQQVLGQGPQFIFQYYEKEERGRGNFPDRFSARQFPNYSSELNVNALLLGDSALYLCASSHGTLNYGYTFGSGTRLTVV.

V usage is TRBV6-5 and J usage is TRBJ2-3, with TRBD2 matching over 7 bases. Germline V gene data show CDR1 as MNHEY and CDR2 as SVGAGI. The CDR3 totals 13 residues. J lost 9 bases, V lost 6 bases, and 9 bases had no gene match. The DNA of the CDR3 is TGTGCCAGCAGCGGGGACTACTTGCGAACGCAGTATTTT. Protein product: CASSGDYLRTQYF.

Written as DNA, the CDR3 is TGTGCCAGCAGCTTTTCGTCGAACACCGGGGAGCTGTTTTTT. Its protein is CASSFSSNTGELFF. The chain uses TRBV7-2 and TRBJ2-2, with D hard to call. Germline CDR1 reads SGHTA; CDR2 reads FQGNSA. CDR3 length: 14 amino acids. V gave up 3 bases and J gave up 0 bases, with 5 bases separating them. The whole variable domain, remainder taken from reference TRBV7-2 and TRBJ2-2, is GAGVSQSPSNKVTEKGKDVELRCDPISGHTALYWYRQSLGQGLEFLIYFQGNSAPDKSGLPSDRFSAERTGGSVSTLTIQRTQQEDSAVYLCASSFSSNTGELFFGEGSRLTVL.

The chain couples TRBV19 to TRBJ1-5, with a possible D match to TRBD1 (5 bases). V gave up 3 bases and J gave up 5 bases, with 17 bases separating them. The CDR3 is made up of 16 amino acids. Germline V CDR1 and CDR2: LNHDA, SQIVND (reference sequence). CDR3 sequence: CASSIARGREDQPQHF. CDR3 in DNA: TGTGCCAGTAGTATCGCGAGGGGCAGGGAGGATCAGCCCCAGCATTTT.

In nucleotides, the CDR3 is TGTGCCAGCAGCCCCGGATCAGGGAACAATCAGCCCCAGCATTTT. Amino acids: CASSPGSGNNQPQHF. This chain uses TRBV7-3 with TRBJ1-5, with D maybe TRBD1 (5 bases). V was trimmed by 5 bases and J by 3 bases, leaving 14 bases between them. This CDR3 has 15 residues. Germline-derived CDR1 and CDR2 are SGHTA and FQGTGA.

This clone was detected only a few times. The rearrangement uses TRBV6-5 and TRBJ1-2; no clear D gene. Germline values: CDR1 MNHEY, CDR2 SVGAGI. The CDR3 runs to 14 residues. V was shortened by 8 bases and J by 0 bases, with 13 bases between the two germline ends. CDR3 in amino acids: CASLARGANYGYTF. CDR3 DNA: TGTGCCAGCCTCGCCCGGGGAGCTAACTATGGCTACACCTTC.

The table lists this clone with a few counts. V gene TRBV6-4 combines with J gene TRBJ1-1; 11 bases fit TRBD1. This CDR3 is 17 amino acids long. Germline CDR1 MRHNA, CDR2 SNTAGT. The J segment lost 7 bases and the V segment lost 5 bases, leaving 15 bases of the junction unmatched. As DNA, the CDR3 is TGTGCCAGCAGTCGTGTGGGGGGAGGACAGGGGGCAATTGAAGCTTTCTTT. Its protein is CASSRVGGGQGAIEAFF.

About this clone itself: The junction departs from germline at one end; a sequencing error may be responsible. This chain joins TRBV7-7 and TRBJ2-2; 9 positions agree with TRBD2. From germline, CDR1 is SSHAT and CDR2 FNYEAQ (reference sequence). The CDR3 covers 16 residues. The CDR3 coding sequence is TGTGCTAGCAGTCATTTATCTAGCGGGGCCGCCGGGGAGCTGTTTTTT. As protein: CASSHLSSGAAGELFF.

This chain connects TRBV7-9 to TRBJ2-7, with 8 bases aligning to TRBD1. The germline V gene has CDR1 SEHNR and CDR2 FQNEAQ (reference sequence). This CDR3 comprises 12 residues. The CDR3 coding sequence is TGTTCCACGAGACAGGGGCTGTACGAGCAGTACTTC. This codes for CSTRQGLYEQYF. Drawing the rest from reference TRBV7-9 and TRBJ2-7, the complete variable domain is DTGVSQNPRHKITKRGQNVTFRCDPISEHNRLYWYRQTLGQGPEFLTYFQNEAQLEKSRLLSDRFSAERPKGSFSTLEIQRTEQGDSAMYLCSTRQGLYEQYFGPGTRLTVT.

The chain has TRBV9 and TRBJ2-7; 8 bases agree with TRBD1. The CDR3 is 14 residues long. Germline V lookup: CDR1 SGDLS, CDR2 YYNGEE. Losses at the gene ends were 0 bases for V and 7 bases for J; bases not matched to a gene: 6. Written as DNA, the CDR3 is TGTGCCAGCAGCGTAGGGCAGGGGGCAAGGGAGCAGTACTTC. Protein sequence: CASSVGQGAREQYF.

This chain connects TRBV27 to TRBJ2-1; 9 bases are shared with TRBD1. Trimming removed 6 bases from V and 6 bases from J; junction bases left unmatched: 0. CDR3 size: 12 residues. CDR1 MNHEY and CDR2 SMNVEV come from the germline V gene (reference sequence). The CDR3 DNA reads TGTGCCAGCAGGGACAGGGGCAATGAGCAGTTCTTC. Its protein product is CASRDRGNEQFF.